Below, 9 T cell receptor beta chains from the same sample are listed, as sequenced in a study of OX40 agonist ivuxolimab in advanced cancers. Method: immunoSEQ multiplex PCR; TCRdb's copy keeps in-frame clones and lacks some. The profile shows just over 90,000 clones, approximately 94% of them singletons. The sample consisted of CD4+ or CD8+ T cells sorted from blood, taken in a trial of the OX40 agonist ivuxolimab. These receptors all come from an adult with an advanced solid tumor such as melanoma, head and neck, liver or kidney cancer.

This chain joins TRBV27 and TRBJ2-1, with a weak D call TRBD1 (5 bases). Germline V gene lookup returns CDR1 MNHEY and CDR2 SMNVEV (reference sequence). The V and J ends lost 1 base and 7 bases respectively, with 11 bases between them. CDR3 length: 14 amino acids. In DNA, the CDR3 is TGTGCCAGCAGTTTATTACCCCGACAGAATGAGCAGTTCTTC. It yields the protein CASSLLPRQNEQFF.

V and J are TRBV29-1 and TRBJ2-7; D is perhaps TRBD2 (7 bases). This CDR3 is 15 amino acids long. The germline V gene encodes CDR1 SQVTM and CDR2 ANQGSEA. Trimming shortened V by 3 bases and J by 2 bases, and 17 bases separated the two germline ends. Here the CDR3 reads CSVETRGGPTYEQYF. CDR3 in DNA: TGCAGCGTTGAGACGAGGGGGGGGCCCACCTACGAGCAGTACTTC.

In this sample, this clone turned up once. The chain recombines TRBV6-1 with TRBJ1-2; D perhaps matches TRBD1 (5 bases). V lost 7 bases and J 7 bases, leaving 13 bases between the germline ends. Germline loops: CDR1 MNHNS, CDR2 SASEGT. This CDR3 is built from 12 residues. Here the CDR3 reads CASTTSGGGYTF. The CDR3 DNA follows: TGTGCCAGCACCACTAGTGGGGGTGGCTACACCTTC.

This clone was observed a few times. V gene TRBV19 combines with J gene TRBJ1-1, with 7 bases lining up with TRBD1. Trimming took 1 base from V and 5 from J; bases not matched to a gene: 7. The CDR3 runs to 15 residues. Per the germline V gene, CDR1 is LNHDA and CDR2 is SQIVND (reference sequence). The CDR3 is CASSIAETGLTEAFF. The CDR3 DNA follows: TGTGCCAGTAGTATAGCGGAGACAGGGTTGACTGAAGCTTTCTTT.

The chain employs TRBV2 and TRBJ2-3, with D possibly TRBD2 on 5 matching bases. The germline gives CDR1 SNHLY, CDR2 FYNNEI. Trimming removed 2 bases at V and 0 bases at J, with 9 bases between. The CDR3 is 15 amino acids. The CDR3 loop is CASSELAASTDTQYF. In DNA, the CDR3 is TGTGCCAGCAGTGAACTAGCCGCTAGCACAGATACGCAGTATTTT.

The chain uses TRBV15 and TRBJ1-6, with D tentatively TRBD1 (5 bases). Germline CDR1 and CDR2: LNHNV and YYDKDF (reference sequence). This CDR3 region has 15 residues. V lost 0 bases and J lost 7, with 10 bases in between. The CDR3 region has the DNA TGTGCCACCAGCAGAGAAGGGACCGCGAATTCACCCCTCCACTTT. Encoded protein: CATSREGTANSPLHF. Together with reference TRBV15 and TRBJ1-6, the CDR3 gives the full variable domain: DAMVIQNPRYQVTQFGKPVTLSCSQTLNHNVMYWYQQKSSQAPKLLFHYYDKDFNNEADTPDNFQSRRPNTSFCFLDIRSPGLGDTAMYLCATSREGTANSPLHFGNGTRLTVT.

V gene TRBV29-1 combines with J gene TRBJ2-5; tentatively, D is TRBD1 (5 bases). The V end lost 0 bases, the J end lost 11 bases, and 13 bases lay between the germline ends. The CDR3 runs 12 residues. Germline V lookup: CDR1 SQVTM, CDR2 ANQGSEA. The CDR3 bases are TGCAGCGTTGAAGAGGATCGTGGACATCAGTACTTC. It encodes CSVEEDRGHQYF.

This clone was detected only once. This sequence joins TRBV6-5 and TRBJ2-5; the match to TRBD2 covers 8 bases. CDR1 and CDR2 (germline): MNHEY, SVGAGI. V shed 2 bases, J shed 3 bases, and the junction held 8 bases outside the gene matches. CDR3 length: 16 amino acids. The CDR3 DNA reads as TGTGCCAGCAGTTACGGGATAGCGGGGCCGGAAGAGACCCAGTACTTC. Its translation: CASSYGIAGPEETQYF.

The chain employs TRBV28 and TRBJ2-1, with 9 bases matching TRBD2. V dropped 5 bases and J dropped 3; count of bases not matched to a gene: 5. The CDR3 contains 15 residues. Germline V lookup: CDR1 MDHEN, CDR2 SYDVKM. DNA of the CDR3: TGTGCCAGCAGTATAGCGGGAGAGGTCTACAATGAGCAGTTCTTC. Amino acids: CASSIAGEVYNEQFF.